The source of this T cell receptor (beta chain) is a study of blood T cells in healthy people across ages. The ends were cut back, 6 bases at V and 15 bases at J, with 21 bases in the middle. CDR3 length: 12 residues. In germline, CDR1 is DFQATT, CDR2 SNEGSKA (reference sequence). A sample-barcoded 5' primer and a J-beta primer mix were used in a second PCR of roughly 6 to 11 cycles. TCRdb redid the calling of the 5' RACE reads with MiXCR, one entry per CDR3 protein. Among roughly 2 million distinct CDR3 sequences listed, 49% were seen once. Study-wide results and caveats: Because donor CMV status was unknown, expanded clonotype changes were possibly confounded. There were more naive CD4+ cells and higher diversity in long-lived donors than in aged donors.

On this clonotype: Its target is unknown.

The chain links TRBV20-1 to TRBJ2-1; D is uncertain. The sequenced sample consisted of blood. This receptor was taken from a middle-aged woman in good health. The CDR3, as DNA: TGCAGTGCCGAGGTCAATCCAGGCGTTTGGTTCTTC. It codes for CSAEVNPGVWFF.